This section outlines one T cell receptor (beta chain) sequence together with its context. The sample is drawn from a study of shared clonotypes between healthy human individuals. The V and J ends lost 1 base and 6 bases respectively, with 11 bases between them. This CDR3 is built from 14 residues. The germline CDR1 and CDR2 sequences are SGHNT and YYREEE (reference sequence). The table came from immunoSEQ multiplex PCR; TCRdb's copy has only in-frame clones and leaves some out. This table holds 2.5 million or so clones, about 92% found once. The V and J genes are TRBV5-4 and TRBJ2-1; tentatively, D is TRBD2 (6 bases). Sequencing used naive CD4+ T cells sorted from blood. Stated subset: CD45RA+ positively selected. The clonotype comes from a man aged 18 to 30 in good health. Here the CDR3 reads CASSLFSGSNEQFF. Written as DNA, the CDR3 is TGTGCCAGCAGCTTGTTTTCCGGGAGCAATGAGCAGTTCTTC.